These T cell receptor beta chains were read from a single sample in a study of shared clonotypes between healthy human individuals. Profiling relied on immunoSEQ multiplex PCR, and the TCRdb table lists in-frame clones only, not all of them. The profile covers about half a million clones, with over 75% appearing a single time and about 13% taken by the ten largest. Material: PBMCs. The receptors come from a middle-aged woman in good health. Some clones in this sample may be carry-over from other donors' samples. Each CDR3 is given with its conserved first and last residue. A D gene is named only where the DNA matches it firmly.

TRBJ1-1,TRBV6-6,NA,CASTVGENTEAFF
TRBJ2-1,TRBV11-2,NA,CASSSEPAGARGEQFF
TRBJ2-7,TRBV20-1,NA,CSTRGSYEQYF
TRBJ2-7,TRBV5-1,NA,CASSESGGRSYEQYF
TRBJ2-3,TRBV7-2,TRBD1,CASTSQGTTDTQYF
TRBJ2-7,TRBV7-9,TRBD2,CASSLDLAGAYEQYF
TRBJ2-7,TRBV6-5,NA,CASSYRDGSSYEQYF
TRBJ2-7,TRBV27,NA,CASTQRTPVEGNEQYF
TRBJ2-2,TRBV2,NA,CASSGQRPNTGELFF
TRBJ1-4,TRBV18,NA,CASSPAGDWEKLFF
TRBJ2-7,TRBV28,TRBD2,CASRTSGAYEQYF
TRBJ1-4,TRBV5-1,NA,CASSRGGQGVKLFF
TRBJ2-1,TRBV10-3,TRBD2,CAISERTGTSGRDGHNEQFF
TRBJ1-1,TRBV9,NA,CASSVGHEDQAFF
TRBJ2-3,TRBV6-5,TRBD2,CASSKAGVPDTQYF
TRBJ1-5,TRBV9,NA,CASSADSHQPQHF
TRBJ2-4,TRBV27,NA,CASYDRSKNIQYF
TRBJ1-2,TRBV15,NA,CATSPPRVRGYTF
TRBJ1-5,TRBV28,TRBD1,CASSKQGAGQPQHF
TRBJ1-2,TRBV28,NA,CASSLGPGGYTF
TRBJ2-1,TRBV4-2,NA,CASSQESQRVGYRFF
TRBJ2-2,TRBV9,NA,CASSVVSGFRVGELFF
TRBJ1-3,TRBV5-4,NA,CASSLNPGRGNTIYF
TRBJ2-3,TRBV10-3,TRBD2,CATREHIAGDTDTQYF
TRBJ1-1,TRBV5-6,NA,CASSPGGITEAFF
TRBJ1-4,TRBV7-6,TRBD1,CASRAFGQGAEKLFF
TRBJ2-1,TRBV7-9,NA,CASSFPTSRAYNEQFF
TRBJ2-3,TRBV9,NA,CASSVGPVDTQYF
TRBJ2-5,TRBV14,TRBD2,CASSQDFASGRPQETQYF
TRBJ2-7,TRBV18,NA,CASSPSQYEQYF
TRBJ2-5,TRBV5-1,TRBD2,CASSTGLAGQETQYF
TRBJ2-7,TRBV19,NA,CASSYRERGDEQYF
TRBJ2-7,TRBV19,NA,CASSPLRGEQYF
TRBJ1-2,TRBV19,NA,CASTPVGGPDYGYTF
TRBJ1-2,TRBV7-9,NA,CASSLRPSSGYTF
TRBJ1-5,TRBV6-6,NA,CASSPSQNQPQHF
TRBJ2-2,TRBV5-6,NA,CASSFGAFAGSTGELFF
TRBJ1-2,TRBV7-9,NA,CASSYENYGYTF
TRBJ2-3,TRBV29-1,NA,CSVAPLATDTQYF
TRBJ1-1,TRBV7-9,NA,CASSLQGGDTEAFF
TRBJ2-7,TRBV11-2,NA,CASSLGQRFGQYF
TRBJ2-7,TRBV10-3,TRBD1,CATRTPDRAVWNEQYF
TRBJ2-7,TRBV29-1,NA,CSVVQAYEQYF
TRBJ1-5,TRBV7-9,NA,CASSQGHQPQHF
TRBJ2-1,TRBV7-6,TRBD2,CASSPTSGREQFF